This T cell receptor (beta chain) originates from a study of T cells after yellow fever vaccination. Study results and limitations: Bulk-population clonotypes that are abundant could appear as contaminants in FACS-sorted repertoires. Clones that expanded after primary vaccination mostly reappeared after the booster (96% CD4, 88% CD8).

A 5'RACE template-switching step, the method used to make TCR cDNA, added a universal primer site and UMIs. Each CDR3 protein is one row after TCRdb ran MiXCR on the 5' RACE reads. Counted here are nearly 350,000 distinct CDR3 sequences, approximately 8% occurring once; the ten biggest clones make up roughly 15%. V lost 5 bases and J lost 3; bases outside the gene matches: 15. In germline, CDR1 is SGHAT, CDR2 FQNNGV. This CDR3 has 18 residues. This clonotype has just a few counts. Its specificity is unknown. The chain joins TRBV11-2 to TRBJ2-1, with TRBD2 matching over 8 bases. The starting material was PBMCs, obtained 45 days after the first yellow fever vaccination. This TCR was recovered from a man younger than 30 who received the YFV17D yellow fever vaccine. For the CDR3, the DNA is TGTGCCAGCAGCCGAACCCCTTGGCGGGGGGCCCTCTACAATGAGCAGTTCTTC. Its translation is CASSRTPWRGALYNEQFF. Full variable domain (missing parts from reference TRBV11-2 and TRBJ2-1): EAGVAQSPRYKIIEKRQSVAFWCNPISGHATLYWYQQILGQGPKLLIQFQNNGVVDDSQLPKDRFSAERLKGVDSTLKIQPAKLEDSAVYLCASSRTPWRGALYNEQFFGPGTRLTVL.